This TCR beta chain stems from a study of blood T cells in healthy people across ages. Study details: When template switching was applied, about one barcoded beta molecule was captured per two T cells.

The study, taken as a whole, reports: More naive CD4+ cells and higher diversity were found in long-lived than in aged donors. From one million sequenced T cells, diversity estimates were lower bounds.

Collection of ten milliliters of peripheral blood was performed for each donor. A remark on this clonotype: Its target is unknown.

A J-beta primer mix and a sample-barcoded 5' primer were used in a second PCR of about 7 to 12 cycles. TCRdb itself ran the 5' RACE reads through MiXCR, one entry per CDR3 protein. The sample includes over 1,500,000 distinct CDR3 sequences, roughly 52% of them seen just once. The CDR3 sequence is 12 residues long. The germline V and J ends were trimmed by 9 bases and 7 bases, with 12 bases remaining between them. Germline CDR1 reads KGHDR; CDR2 reads SFDVKD. V gene TRBV24-1 combines with J gene TRBJ2-1; D is possibly TRBD1 (5 bases). The receptor's source is a woman aged 40-49 years in good health. The sample was blood. DNA for the CDR3: TGTGCCACCGTTGATCGACAGAATGAGCAGTTCTTC. Translation gives CATVDRQNEQFF.